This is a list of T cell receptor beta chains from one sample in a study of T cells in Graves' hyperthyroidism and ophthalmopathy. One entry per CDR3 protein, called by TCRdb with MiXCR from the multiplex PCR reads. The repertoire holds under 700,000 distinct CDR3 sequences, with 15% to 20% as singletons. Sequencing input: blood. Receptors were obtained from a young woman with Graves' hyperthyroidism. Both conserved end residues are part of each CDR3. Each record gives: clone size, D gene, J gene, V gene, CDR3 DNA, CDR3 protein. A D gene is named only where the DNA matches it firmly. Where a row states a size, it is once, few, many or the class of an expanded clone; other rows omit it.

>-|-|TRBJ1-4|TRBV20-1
TGCAGTGCTAGTATCGAGAACAGCCCCCAAGATAATGAAAAACTGTTTTTT
CSASIENSPQDNEKLFF
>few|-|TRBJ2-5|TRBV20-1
TGCAGTGCTAGAGACGGGGGCTTGTCGGAGACCCAGTACTTC
CSARDGGLSETQYF
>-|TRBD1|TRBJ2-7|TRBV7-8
TGTGCCAGCGGCCGAGGGGACAGTTCCTACGAGCAGTACTTC
CASGRGDSSYEQYF
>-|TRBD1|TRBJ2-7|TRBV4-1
TGCGCCAGCAGCCCATACCAGGGGGCACCGACTAGGCTCACCTACGAGCAGTACTTC
CASSPYQGAPTRLTYEQYF
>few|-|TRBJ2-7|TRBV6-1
TGTGCCAGCACGAGAAACACCTACGAGCAGTACTTC
CASTRNTYEQYF
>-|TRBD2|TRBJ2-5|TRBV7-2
TGTGCCAGCAGCCAGACAGGTGTTAGCGGGAGGGAGACCCAGTACTTC
CASSQTGVSGRETQYF
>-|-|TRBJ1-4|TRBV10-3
TGTGCCATCAGTGAAGGGACAACAAATGAAAAACTGTTTTTT
CAISEGTTNEKLFF
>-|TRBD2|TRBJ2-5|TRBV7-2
TGTGCCAGCAGAGCTACTAGCGGGAAGGGGGAAGAGACCCAGTACTTC
CASRATSGKGEETQYF
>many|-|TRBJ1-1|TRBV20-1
TGCAGTGCTAGAGATCCACAGGGTGCTTGGAACACTGAAGCTTTCTTT
CSARDPQGAWNTEAFF
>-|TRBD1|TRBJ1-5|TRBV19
TGTGCCAGTAGTACTGGGACAGGGGAATTTAGCAATCAGCCCCAGCATTTT
CASSTGTGEFSNQPQHF
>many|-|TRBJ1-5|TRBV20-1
TGCAGTGCTAGGGGTACAGGACATAGCAATCAGCCCCAGCATTTT
CSARGTGHSNQPQHF
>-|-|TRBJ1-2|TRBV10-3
TGTGCCATCAGTTTTGGTCAGACTAACTATGGCTACACCTTC
CAISFGQTNYGYTF
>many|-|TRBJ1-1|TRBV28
TGTGCCAGCACCCAAACAGGCGCGAACACTGAAGCTTTCTTT
CASTQTGANTEAFF
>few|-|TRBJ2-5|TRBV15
TGTGCCACCAGCAGAGATGACTTAAAAGAGACCCAGTACTTC
CATSRDDLKETQYF
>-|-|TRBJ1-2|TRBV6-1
TGTGCCAGCGCTTCCGGGGGGCGAAGCTATGGCTACACCTTC
CASASGGRSYGYTF
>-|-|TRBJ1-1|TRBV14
TGTGCCAGCAGCCGGTCTGGACAGCCGAACACTGAAGCTTTCTTT
CASSRSGQPNTEAFF
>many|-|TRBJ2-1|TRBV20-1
TGCAGTGCTAGGCGCCCGACTGGACCCAGGAGCTACAATGAGCAGTTCTTC
CSARRPTGPRSYNEQFF
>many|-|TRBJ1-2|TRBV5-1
TGCGCCAGCAGCCCCGACGGGGTCAACTATGGCTACACCTTC
CASSPDGVNYGYTF
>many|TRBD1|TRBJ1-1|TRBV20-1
TGCAGTGCTAGAGGGGGGGACAGGGGGCATGTTGAAGCTTTCTTT
CSARGGDRGHVEAFF
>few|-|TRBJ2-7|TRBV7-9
TGTGCCAGCAGCTTCACGGGGACCTCCTACGAGCAGTACTTC
CASSFTGTSYEQYF
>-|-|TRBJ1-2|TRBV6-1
TGTGCCAGCAGCCCAACTGACGGGTGGAACTATGGCTACACCTTC
CASSPTDGWNYGYTF
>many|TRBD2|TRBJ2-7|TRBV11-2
TGTGCCAGCAGCTCGACTAGCGGGGGGCAACCCTACGAGCAGTACTTC
CASSSTSGGQPYEQYF
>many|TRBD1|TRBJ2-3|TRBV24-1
TGTGCCACCAGTGATTTGCCGGGACAGGGGAGCACAGATACGCAGTATTTT
CATSDLPGQGSTDTQYF
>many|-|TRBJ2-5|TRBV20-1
TGCAGTGCTAGAGGGACCGTAGGAGAGACCCAGTACTTC
CSARGTVGETQYF
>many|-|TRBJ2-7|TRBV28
TGTGCCAGCAGCCTAATCGGGACTGCGACCTACGAGCAGTACTTC
CASSLIGTATYEQYF
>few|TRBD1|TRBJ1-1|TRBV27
TGTGCCAGCAGTTTATCGCGGACAGGGTCGACTGAAGCTTTCTTT
CASSLSRTGSTEAFF
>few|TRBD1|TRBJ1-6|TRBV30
TGTGCCTGGAGTGTAAACAGGGGGGATTCACCCCTCCACTTT
CAWSVNRGDSPLHF
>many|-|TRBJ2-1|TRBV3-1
TGTGCCAGCAGCCAAACGGCCACGACAGATGAGCAGTTCTTC
CASSQTATTDEQFF
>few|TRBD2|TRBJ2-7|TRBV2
TGTGCCAGCAACCGAGCGGGAGAGCAGTACTTC
CASNRAGEQYF
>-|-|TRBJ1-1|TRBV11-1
TGTGCCAGCAGCGACCGGGCAGGGATGAACACTGAAGCTTTCTTT
CASSDRAGMNTEAFF
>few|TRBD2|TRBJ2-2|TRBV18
TGTGCCAGCTCACTTCTAGCGGGAGACGGCACCGGGGAGCTGTTTTTT
CASSLLAGDGTGELFF